This passage covers 19 T cell receptor beta chains from one sample sequenced in a study of CD8 T cells in Susac syndrome. Roughly 0.45 to 1 ug RNA was reverse transcribed with random hexamers. TCRdb called the immunoSEQ multiplex PCR reads again in MiXCR, with one record for every CDR3 protein. Here the sample spans about 75,000 distinct CDR3 sequences, roughly 95% being singletons. The specimen was CD8+ T cells from PBMCs. These TCRs come from a human donor with Susac syndrome.

The V and J genes are TRBV12-3 or TRBV12-4 and TRBJ2-6; D is possibly TRBD2 (5 bases). This CDR3 spans 15 amino acids. Deletions cut 6 bases from V and 2 bases from J, with 11 bases between. Here the CDR3 reads CASSPSSAGANVLTF. CDR3 nucleotide sequence: TGTGCCAGCAGCCCCAGTAGCGCTGGGGCCAACGTCCTGACTTTC.

The rearrangement links TRBV7-9 to TRBJ1-4; 7 bases match TRBD1. This CDR3 is built from 15 residues. Trimming cost V 5 bases and J 7 bases; bases outside gene matches: 10. From germline, CDR1 is SEHNR and CDR2 FQNEAQ (reference sequence). CDR3 in DNA: TGTGCCAGCAGCCCCCTCGACAGGGTTATTGAAAAACTGTTTTTT. Its translation is CASSPLDRVIEKLFF.

The rearrangement joins TRBV14 to TRBJ2-7; 7 nucleotides line up with TRBD1. Per germline, CDR1 SGHDN and CDR2 FVKESK. The V and J ends lost 4 bases and 4 bases, in that order; junction bases with no gene match: 7. The CDR3 extends over 14 amino acids. The CDR3 here is CASSPGTEFYEQYF. For the CDR3, the DNA is TGTGCCAGCAGCCCGGGGACAGAGTTTTACGAGCAGTACTTC.

The V gene is TRBV5-1, the J gene TRBJ1-5, with 7 bases identical to TRBD1. With V trimmed by 0 bases and J by 3 bases, 3 bases remained unmatched. The CDR3 has 15 residues. CDR1 is SGHRS, CDR2 YFSETQ, per germline. The CDR3 spells CASSLVGGTNQPQHF. As DNA, the CDR3 is TGCGCCAGCAGCTTGGTAGGGGGCACCAATCAGCCCCAGCATTTT.

As to this clonotype: A read error may produce the germline difference seen at one junction end. The chain joins TRBV4-1 to TRBJ1-1, with D possibly being TRBD1 (6 bases). The V gene's germline CDR1 is MGHRA and CDR2 YSYEKL. This CDR3 is built from 17 residues. The CDR3 spells CASSQERTARGNPEAFF. The CDR3 nucleotides read TGCGCCAGCAGCCAAGAACGGACCGCAAGGGGGAACCCTGAAGCTTTCTTT.

The genes are TRBV9 and TRBJ1-1; D perhaps matches TRBD1 (5 bases). The V end lost 4 bases, the J end lost 11 bases, and 18 bases lay between the germline ends. The CDR3 length is 13 residues. Germline CDR1 is SGDLS and CDR2 is YYNGEE. CDR3 sequence reads: CASSPITRDGAFF. CDR3 in DNA: TGTGCCAGCAGCCCGATAACGAGGGACGGGGCTTTCTTT. Based on the CDR3 plus reference TRBV9 and TRBJ1-1, the full variable domain is DSGVTQTPKHLITATGQRVTLRCSPRSGDLSVYWYQQSLDQGLQFLIQYYNGEERAKGNILERFSAQQFPDLHSELNLSSLELGDSALYFCASSPITRDGAFFGQGTRLTVV.

The J gene is TRBJ1-1, the V gene TRBV15; D remains ambiguous. CDR1 and CDR2 (germline): LNHNV, YYDKDF (reference sequence). V was shortened by 6 bases and J by 6 bases, with 17 bases between the two germline ends. The CDR3 sequence is 14 residues long. CDR3 amino acids: CATRTTSKYSEAFF. In DNA form, the CDR3 reads TGTGCCACCAGGACAACTTCAAAGTATTCTGAAGCTTTCTTT.

The chain recombines TRBV11-2 with TRBJ1-2; D may be TRBD1 (5 bases). Germline V gene data show CDR1 as SGHAT and CDR2 as FQNNGV. V shed 5 bases and J shed 9 bases, with 13 bases lying between them. There are 12 residues in the CDR3. This chain's CDR3 is CASSRLTESYTF. CDR3 DNA sequence: TGTGCCAGCAGCCGATTGACAGAAAGCTACACCTTC.

The V call is TRBV9, the J call TRBJ2-1; D might be TRBD1 (5 bases). Germline CDR1 is SGDLS and CDR2 is YYNGEE. The CDR3 has 15 residues. Trimming took 3 bases from V and 3 from J, leaving 13 bases between them. CDR3 nucleotides: TGTGCCAGCAGCGGACAGAGCTCATTCTACAATGAGCAGTTCTTC. It specifies CASSGQSSFYNEQFF. The full variable domain, its missing parts supplied by reference TRBV9 and TRBJ2-1, is DSGVTQTPKHLITATGQRVTLRCSPRSGDLSVYWYQQSLDQGLQFLIQYYNGEERAKGNILERFSAQQFPDLHSELNLSSLELGDSALYFCASSGQSSFYNEQFFGPGTRLTVL.

This clonotype was seen just once. V and J are TRBV6-5 and TRBJ1-4; 7 nucleotides agree with TRBD1. V trimming: 6 bases; J trimming: 7 bases; junction bases outside the gene matches: 8. The CDR3 consists of 14 residues. The V gene's germline CDR1 is MNHEY and CDR2 SVGAGI. The CDR3, as DNA: TGTGCCAGCAGCCCGACAGGGTTTGTTGAAAAACTGTTTTTT. Its translation: CASSPTGFVEKLFF.

This clonotype occurred once. J is TRBJ2-7 and V is TRBV11-2; 9 bases are a match to TRBD2. Germline values: CDR1 SGHAT, CDR2 FQNNGV. The CDR3 spans 14 residues. The V gene end was trimmed by 5 bases and the J gene end by 3 bases; junction bases not matched to a gene: 5. The CDR3: CASSPGGGGYEQYF. The CDR3 nucleotides read TGTGCCAGCAGCCCTGGCGGGGGGGGCTACGAGCAGTACTTC.

This clonotype was detected once. The gene calls are TRBV12-3 or TRBV12-4 and TRBJ2-2; the D is unclear. The CDR3 totals 12 residues. V was cut by 8 bases and J by 5 bases, with 9 bases left in between. DNA of the CDR3: TGTGCCAGCGGTTCTTGGACCGGGGAGCTGTTTTTT. As protein: CASGSWTGELFF.

This clonotype was picked up a small number of times. The gene calls are TRBV5-1 and TRBJ1-1; D unresolved. Trimming stripped 2 bases from V and 3 bases from J, with 11 bases between. Germline CDR1 reads SGHRS; CDR2 reads YFSETQ. The CDR3 is 14 amino acids. The CDR3 sequence: CASSLNLRDTEAFF. The CDR3 coding sequence is TGCGCCAGCAGCTTAAACCTCCGGGACACTGAAGCTTTCTTT. Full variable domain (remainder filled in from reference TRBV5-1 and TRBJ1-1): KAGVTQTPRYLIKTRGQQVTLSCSPISGHRSVSWYQQTPGQGLQFLFEYFSETQRNKGNFPGRFSGRQFSNSRSEMNVSTLELGDSALYLCASSLNLRDTEAFFGQGTRLTVV.

The rearrangement links TRBV20-1 to TRBJ2-7; D gene ambiguous. Per germline, CDR1 DFQATT and CDR2 SNEGSKA (reference sequence). The CDR3 is 14 amino acids. Trimming took off 1 base at V and 0 bases at J, with 10 bases between the two ends. The CDR3 region has the DNA TGCAGTGCTAGAGCAAAGGATTCCTCCTACGAGCAGTACTTC. Translation: CSARAKDSSYEQYF.

The V call is TRBV7-2, the J call TRBJ2-1; weak D call: TRBD2 (5 bases). The CDR3 covers 15 residues. Germline loops: CDR1 SGHTA, CDR2 FQGNSA. Trimming removed 3 bases from V and 8 bases from J, with 17 bases in between. The CDR3 protein is CASSLSLTHGDEQFF. DNA for the CDR3: TGTGCCAGCAGCTTGTCCCTAACCCACGGGGATGAGCAGTTCTTC. The full variable domain, in which reference TRBV7-2 and TRBJ2-1 provide the parts outside the CDR3, is GAGVSQSPSNKVTEKGKDVELRCDPISGHTALYWYRQSLGQGLEFLIYFQGNSAPDKSGLPSDRFSAERTGGSVSTLTIQRTQQEDSAVYLCASSLSLTHGDEQFFGPGTRLTVL.

The V and J genes are TRBV20-1 and TRBJ2-7; D uncertain. The germline V gene has CDR1 DFQATT and CDR2 SNEGSKA (reference sequence). The CDR3 extends over 14 amino acids. Trimming cost V 2 bases and J 0 bases, with 11 bases left between them. CDR3 amino acids: CSARKPDSSYEQYF. DNA for the CDR3: TGCAGTGCTAGAAAACCTGATAGCTCCTACGAGCAGTACTTC.

The chain recombines TRBV5-5 with TRBJ2-7; 7 nucleotides line up with TRBD2. The V gene's germline CDR1 is SGHKS and CDR2 YYEKEE (reference sequence). The ends lost 2 bases at V and 6 bases at J; junction bases unmatched: 17. This CDR3 has 17 amino acids. The CDR3 DNA reads TGTGCCAGCAGCTTCCCTGGAATGGGGGGTGCGGGAGCCGAGCAGTACTTC. Translation gives CASSFPGMGGAGAEQYF.

V usage is TRBV12-5 and J usage is TRBJ1-2; 7 nucleotides match TRBD1. Germline assignment: CDR1 LGHNT and CDR2 FRNRAP. V gave up 4 bases and J gave up 4 bases; unmatched junction bases: 9. The CDR3 length is 15 residues. The CDR3 spells CASGWADRASYGYTF. CDR3 sequence (DNA): TGTGCTAGTGGTTGGGCCGACAGGGCGAGCTATGGCTACACCTTC.

The chain joins TRBV20-1 to TRBJ1-2; D is ambiguous. The CDR3 contains 13 residues. V was trimmed by 0 bases and J by 2 bases, leaving 7 bases between them. Germline-derived CDR1 and CDR2 are DFQATT and SNEGSKA (reference sequence). The CDR3 spells CSARDSGNYGYTF. The CDR3 DNA reads as TGCAGTGCTAGAGATTCAGGAAACTATGGCTACACCTTC.